Given below is one T cell receptor beta chain in context. What it recognizes is unknown. The study ran its PCR with 60 Vbeta and 13 Jbeta primers. Clones were sequenced by immunoSEQ multiplex PCR, and TCRdb holds only the in-frame ones, with some missing. The data contain about 150,000 clones, approximately 86% of them singletons. The data stem from a study of cytomegalovirus exposure and HLA in healthy donors. Findings of the study overall: There were about 160 TCR beta chains listed as cytomegalovirus-associated.

V shed 6 bases, J shed 5 bases, and the junction held 10 bases outside the gene matches. This CDR3 comprises 16 residues. The V gene's germline CDR1 is MNHNS and CDR2 SASEGT. This sequence was found in a woman aged 40 to 55 in good health and CMV-seronegative. The V call is TRBV6-1, the J call TRBJ2-5; the match to TRBD2 covers 12 bases. Material for sequencing was PBMCs. CDR3 residues: CASRENPSGRGETQYF. The CDR3 nucleotides are TGTGCCAGCAGGGAAAATCCTAGCGGGAGGGGGGAGACCCAGTACTTC.